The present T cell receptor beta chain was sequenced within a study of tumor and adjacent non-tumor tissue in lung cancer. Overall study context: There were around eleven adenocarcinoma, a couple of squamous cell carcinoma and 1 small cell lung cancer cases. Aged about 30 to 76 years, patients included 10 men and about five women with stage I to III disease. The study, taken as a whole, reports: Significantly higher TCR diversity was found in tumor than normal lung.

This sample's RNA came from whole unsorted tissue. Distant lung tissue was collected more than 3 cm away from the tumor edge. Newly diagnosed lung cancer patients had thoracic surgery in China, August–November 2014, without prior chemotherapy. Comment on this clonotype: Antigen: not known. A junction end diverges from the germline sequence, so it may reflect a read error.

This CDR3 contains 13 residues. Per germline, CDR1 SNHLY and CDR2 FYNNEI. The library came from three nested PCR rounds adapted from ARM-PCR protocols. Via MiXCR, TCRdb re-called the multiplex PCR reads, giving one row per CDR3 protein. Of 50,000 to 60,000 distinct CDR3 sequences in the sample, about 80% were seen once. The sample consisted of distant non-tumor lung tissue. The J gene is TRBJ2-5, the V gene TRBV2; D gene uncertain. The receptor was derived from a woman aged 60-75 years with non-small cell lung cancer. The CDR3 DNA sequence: TGTGCCAGCAGTGAGGGCCGCCAAGAGGCCCAGTACTTC. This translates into CASSEGRQEAQYF.